These T cell receptor beta chains were read from a single sample in a study of cytomegalovirus exposure and HLA in healthy donors. Sequencing was performed with immunoSEQ multiplex PCR; in TCRdb, only in-frame clones are kept and a portion is missing. The table shows about 130,000 clones, with roughly 90% occurring only once. Source material: PBMCs. The source is a man aged 25 to 45 in good health and CMV-seronegative. Both conserved end residues are part of each CDR3. D genes are given only for firm matches. Only part of the rows carry a size: once, few, many, or a class if the clone is expanded.

d_gene: TRBD2; v_gene: TRBV5-4; j_gene: TRBJ2-3; abundance: NA; CDR3aa: CASSFKAAGGRDTQYF; CDR3nt: TGTGCCAGCAGCTTTAAGGCCGCGGGAGGGAGGGATACGCAGTATTTT
d_gene: TRBD2; v_gene: TRBV2; j_gene: TRBJ2-5; abundance: NA; CDR3aa: CASSSSGGGGETQYF; CDR3nt: TGTGCCAGCAGTTCTAGCGGGGGGGGTGGAGAGACCCAGTACTTC
d_gene: TRBD2; v_gene: TRBV7-9; j_gene: TRBJ2-1; abundance: NA; CDR3aa: CAGGGLASRNEQFF; CDR3nt: TGTGCCGGTGGGGGACTAGCGAGTAGGAATGAGCAGTTCTTC
d_gene: NA; v_gene: TRBV6-5; j_gene: TRBJ1-1; abundance: NA; CDR3aa: CASRVTVYGRGFF; CDR3nt: TGTGCCAGCAGGGTAACCGTGTACGGAAGAGGCTTCTTT
d_gene: NA; v_gene: TRBV5-6; j_gene: TRBJ2-1; abundance: NA; CDR3aa: CASSTLPRRGRVNEQFF; CDR3nt: TGTGCCAGCAGCACCCTTCCCCGAAGGGGGAGGGTCAATGAGCAGTTCTTC
d_gene: TRBD2; v_gene: TRBV27; j_gene: TRBJ2-7; abundance: NA; CDR3aa: CASSPSQRETAYEQYF; CDR3nt: TGTGCCAGCAGTCCCTCGCAGCGGGAGACCGCCTACGAGCAGTACTTC
d_gene: NA; v_gene: TRBV5-6; j_gene: TRBJ2-7; abundance: NA; CDR3aa: CASSAPWTEFYEQYF; CDR3nt: TGTGCCAGCAGCGCCCCCTGGACTGAGTTCTACGAGCAGTACTTC
d_gene: NA; v_gene: TRBV19; j_gene: TRBJ1-3; abundance: NA; CDR3aa: CASNIGNTIYF; CDR3nt: TGTGCCAGTAACATCGGAAACACCATATATTTT
d_gene: NA; v_gene: TRBV11-2; j_gene: TRBJ1-2; abundance: NA; CDR3aa: CASSLDYSFYGYTF; CDR3nt: TGTGCCAGCAGCTTAGATTACAGCTTCTATGGCTACACCTTC
d_gene: NA; v_gene: TRBV18; j_gene: TRBJ1-4; abundance: few; CDR3aa: CASSTSRAMRGEKLFF; CDR3nt: TGTGCCAGCTCGACCAGCAGGGCAATGAGAGGCGAAAAACTGTTTTTT
d_gene: TRBD2; v_gene: TRBV9; j_gene: TRBJ2-2; abundance: NA; CDR3aa: CASSVTSGINTGELFF; CDR3nt: TGTGCCAGCAGCGTCACTAGCGGAATAAATACCGGGGAGCTGTTTTTT
d_gene: NA; v_gene: TRBV4-3; j_gene: TRBJ1-2; abundance: once; CDR3aa: CASSQDPEYDGYTF; CDR3nt: TGCGCCAGCAGCCAAGATCCGGAGTACGATGGCTACACCTTC
d_gene: NA; v_gene: TRBV30; j_gene: TRBJ2-5; abundance: NA; CDR3aa: CAWSVRVWETQYF; CDR3nt: TGTGCCTGGAGTGTTCGGGTCTGGGAGACCCAGTACTTC
d_gene: NA; v_gene: TRBV7-3; j_gene: TRBJ1-1; abundance: once; CDR3aa: CASSLSGNTEAFF; CDR3nt: TGTGCCAGCAGCTTAAGCGGGAACACTGAAGCTTTCTTT
d_gene: TRBD2; v_gene: TRBV18; j_gene: TRBJ2-7; abundance: NA; CDR3aa: CASSPGLAGAREQYF; CDR3nt: TGTGCCAGCTCACCAGGCCTTGCGGGAGCCAGAGAGCAGTACTTC
d_gene: TRBD1; v_gene: TRBV7-9; j_gene: TRBJ1-2; abundance: NA; CDR3aa: CASSHRDSNYGYTF; CDR3nt: TGTGCCAGCAGCCACCGGGACAGCAACTATGGCTACACCTTC
d_gene: TRBD2; v_gene: TRBV19; j_gene: TRBJ2-3; abundance: NA; CDR3aa: CASSMVASGSPTDTQYF; CDR3nt: TGTGCCAGTAGTATGGTGGCTAGCGGGAGTCCGACAGATACGCAGTATTTT
d_gene: TRBD1; v_gene: TRBV9; j_gene: TRBJ1-2; abundance: NA; CDR3aa: CASSAMTGNYGYTF; CDR3nt: TGTGCCAGCAGCGCGATGACAGGGAACTATGGCTACACCTTC
d_gene: TRBD2; v_gene: TRBV4-1; j_gene: TRBJ2-3; abundance: NA; CDR3aa: CASSQPGLAVLDTQYF; CDR3nt: TGCGCCAGCAGCCAGCCAGGACTAGCTGTCTTGGATACGCAGTATTTT
d_gene: TRBD2; v_gene: TRBV5-1; j_gene: TRBJ2-1; abundance: NA; CDR3aa: CASSLGRLAGVKNEQFF; CDR3nt: TGCGCCAGCAGCTTGGGAAGGCTAGCGGGAGTAAAAAATGAGCAGTTCTTC
d_gene: NA; v_gene: TRBV5-1; j_gene: TRBJ1-2; abundance: once; CDR3aa: CASSSSGANYGYTF; CDR3nt: TGCGCCAGCAGCTCCTCCGGGGCTAACTATGGCTACACCTTC
d_gene: NA; v_gene: TRBV7-6; j_gene: TRBJ2-4; abundance: NA; CDR3aa: CASSSKVGGNIQYF; CDR3nt: TGTGCCAGCAGCTCCAAGGTGGGGGGAAACATTCAGTACTTC
d_gene: NA; v_gene: TRBV4-1; j_gene: TRBJ2-7; abundance: NA; CDR3aa: CASSQGRGGESYEQYF; CDR3nt: TGCGCCAGCAGCCAAGGAAGGGGCGGGGAATCCTACGAGCAGTACTTC
d_gene: TRBD2; v_gene: TRBV9; j_gene: TRBJ2-1; abundance: NA; CDR3aa: CASSVGLAAHEQFF; CDR3nt: TGTGCCAGCAGCGTGGGACTAGCGGCTCATGAGCAGTTCTTC
d_gene: TRBD1; v_gene: TRBV5-6; j_gene: TRBJ2-1; abundance: NA; CDR3aa: CASSSYGQGYNEQFF; CDR3nt: TGTGCCAGCAGCTCTTATGGACAGGGGTATAATGAGCAGTTCTTC
d_gene: TRBD2; v_gene: TRBV7-9; j_gene: TRBJ2-2; abundance: NA; CDR3aa: CASSWGLAGVGIGELFF; CDR3nt: TGTGCCAGCAGCTGGGGACTAGCGGGAGTCGGAATCGGGGAGCTGTTTTTT
d_gene: TRBD1; v_gene: TRBV5-1; j_gene: TRBJ2-2; abundance: NA; CDR3aa: CASSSRGQGLFTGELFF; CDR3nt: TGCGCCAGCAGCTCCCGGGGACAGGGCCTTTTCACCGGGGAGCTGTTTTTT
d_gene: NA; v_gene: TRBV6-6; j_gene: TRBJ2-7; abundance: NA; CDR3aa: CASTPQQVAYEQYF; CDR3nt: TGTGCCAGCACCCCACAGCAGGTTGCCTACGAGCAGTACTTC
d_gene: NA; v_gene: TRBV7-2; j_gene: TRBJ2-3; abundance: NA; CDR3aa: CASTLGLGTDTQYF; CDR3nt: TGTGCCAGCACTCTAGGACTTGGCACAGATACGCAGTATTTT
d_gene: TRBD2; v_gene: TRBV5-4; j_gene: TRBJ2-1; abundance: NA; CDR3aa: CASSPRTSGYNEQFF; CDR3nt: TGTGCCAGCAGCCCAAGGACTAGCGGATACAATGAGCAGTTCTTC
d_gene: NA; v_gene: TRBV5-6; j_gene: TRBJ2-3; abundance: NA; CDR3aa: CASSLDRASTDTQYF; CDR3nt: TGTGCCAGCAGCTTGGACAGGGCGAGCACAGATACGCAGTATTTT
d_gene: NA; v_gene: TRBV4-1; j_gene: TRBJ2-1; abundance: NA; CDR3aa: CASSQEGNRAYNEQFF; CDR3nt: TGCGCCAGCAGCCAAGAGGGTAATCGGGCCTACAATGAGCAGTTCTTC
d_gene: NA; v_gene: TRBV9; j_gene: TRBJ2-2; abundance: NA; CDR3aa: CASSVDGSWTGELFF; CDR3nt: TGTGCCAGCAGCGTAGACGGGAGTTGGACCGGGGAGCTGTTTTTT
d_gene: NA; v_gene: TRBV19; j_gene: TRBJ2-2; abundance: NA; CDR3aa: CASSIRIGSTGELFF; CDR3nt: TGTGCCAGTAGTATAAGGATTGGGAGTACCGGGGAGCTGTTTTTT
d_gene: NA; v_gene: TRBV5-6; j_gene: TRBJ2-2; abundance: NA; CDR3aa: CASSFQGSTGELFF; CDR3nt: TGTGCCAGCAGCTTCCAGGGTAGCACCGGGGAGCTGTTTTTT
d_gene: TRBD2; v_gene: TRBV30; j_gene: TRBJ2-1; abundance: NA; CDR3aa: CAWDSGRGRNEQFF; CDR3nt: TGTGCCTGGGATAGCGGGAGGGGGCGGAATGAGCAGTTCTTC
d_gene: TRBD1; v_gene: TRBV5-6; j_gene: TRBJ1-1; abundance: once; CDR3aa: CASSFRTGGSLAFF; CDR3nt: TGTGCCAGCAGCTTCAGGACAGGGGGCTCCTTGGCTTTCTTT
d_gene: TRBD2; v_gene: TRBV6-5; j_gene: TRBJ2-1; abundance: NA; CDR3aa: CASRRGLAGYNEQFF; CDR3nt: TGTGCCAGCAGACGCGGACTAGCGGGTTACAATGAGCAGTTCTTC
d_gene: NA; v_gene: TRBV6-5; j_gene: TRBJ2-2; abundance: NA; CDR3aa: CASSYLLGAGELFF; CDR3nt: TGTGCCAGCAGTTACTTGTTGGGAGCCGGGGAGCTGTTTTTT
d_gene: NA; v_gene: TRBV27; j_gene: TRBJ2-7; abundance: once; CDR3aa: CASSPLLSYEQYF; CDR3nt: TGTGCCAGCAGTCCCTTACTAAGCTACGAGCAGTACTTC
d_gene: NA; v_gene: TRBV27; j_gene: TRBJ2-7; abundance: NA; CDR3aa: CASSLVDSYEQYF; CDR3nt: TGTGCCAGCAGTTTAGTAGATTCCTACGAGCAGTACTTC
d_gene: NA; v_gene: TRBV6-1; j_gene: TRBJ2-7; abundance: NA; CDR3aa: CASSLSDEQYF; CDR3nt: TGTGCCAGCAGTTTGAGCGACGAGCAGTACTTC
d_gene: TRBD1; v_gene: TRBV5-4; j_gene: TRBJ2-3; abundance: NA; CDR3aa: CASRDRGGTDTQYF; CDR3nt: TGTGCCAGCCGTGACAGGGGTGGCACAGATACGCAGTATTTT
d_gene: NA; v_gene: TRBV7-9; j_gene: TRBJ1-3; abundance: NA; CDR3aa: CASSLDSSGNTIYF; CDR3nt: TGTGCCAGCAGCTTGGACAGCTCTGGAAACACCATATATTTT
d_gene: NA; v_gene: TRBV12-5; j_gene: TRBJ1-1; abundance: NA; CDR3aa: CASGSHPRQRNTEAFF; CDR3nt: TGTGCTAGTGGTTCTCATCCAAGACAGAGGAACACTGAAGCTTTCTTT
d_gene: NA; v_gene: TRBV7-9; j_gene: TRBJ2-7; abundance: NA; CDR3aa: CASSPIGRGRTYEQYF; CDR3nt: TGTGCCAGCAGCCCTATCGGTCGAGGGAGGACCTACGAGCAGTACTTC
d_gene: NA; v_gene: TRBV21-1; j_gene: TRBJ1-2; abundance: NA; CDR3aa: CASSKLEQDINYGYTF; CDR3nt: TGTGCCAGCAGCAAACTGGAACAGGACATTAACTATGGCTACACCTTC
d_gene: TRBD1; v_gene: TRBV6-4; j_gene: TRBJ2-1; abundance: NA; CDR3aa: CASSDSDAGGPSYNEQFF; CDR3nt: TGTGCCAGCAGTGACTCGGATGCAGGGGGCCCATCCTACAATGAGCAGTTCTTC
d_gene: NA; v_gene: TRBV29-1; j_gene: TRBJ1-3; abundance: NA; CDR3aa: CSVVEGLGNTIYF; CDR3nt: TGCAGCGTTGTGGAGGGGCTTGGAAACACCATATATTTT
d_gene: NA; v_gene: TRBV5-4; j_gene: TRBJ2-5; abundance: once; CDR3aa: CASSLKIQNTETQYF; CDR3nt: TGTGCCAGCAGCTTGAAGATCCAGAATACCGAGACCCAGTACTTC